Below, one T cell receptor beta chain is given with its context. This sample stems from a study of CD8 T cells in Susac syndrome. Study context: Patients with Susac syndrome were therapy-naive, on corticosteroids, or on intravenous immunoglobulin alone at the time that blood was drawn.

The CDR3 extends over 17 amino acids. Germline V gives CDR1 SGHTA, CDR2 FQGTGA. V lost 2 bases and J lost 2, with 19 bases in between. When the RNA was reverse transcribed, random hexamers were used with an input of about 0.45 to 1 ug. TCRdb itself ran the immunoSEQ multiplex PCR reads through MiXCR, one entry per CDR3 protein. The table shows around 200,000 distinct CDR3 sequences, with under 97% occurring only once. The TCR sequence derives from a human donor with Susac syndrome. The chain recombines TRBV7-3 with TRBJ2-7, with a weak D call TRBD2 (7 bases). The sequenced material came from CD4+ T cells from PBMCs. As DNA, the CDR3 is TGTGCCAGCAGCTTATTACTGGGGGGGGACACAGCCTACGAGCAGTACTTC. This codes for CASSLLLGGDTAYEQYF.